A selection of T cell receptor beta chains follows, all from one sample in a study of OX40 agonist ivuxolimab in advanced cancers. Sequencing was performed with immunoSEQ multiplex PCR; in TCRdb, only in-frame clones are kept and a portion is missing. The table includes fewer than 40,000 clones, 82% detected once. The sequencing here drew on CD4+ or CD8+ T cells sorted from blood, taken in a trial of the OX40 agonist ivuxolimab. The receptors here all came from an adult with an advanced solid tumor such as melanoma, head and neck, liver or kidney cancer. Each CDR3 is given with its conserved first and last residue. Fields, in order: J gene, V gene, CDR3 protein.

J gene: TRBJ2-7; V gene: TRBV6-6; CDR3 protein: CASSPTVALSYEQYF
J gene: TRBJ2-2; V gene: TRBV12-5; CDR3 protein: CASGLGAGGPTGELFF
J gene: TRBJ1-2; V gene: TRBV9; CDR3 protein: CASTRTGTFYGYTF
J gene: TRBJ2-7; V gene: TRBV5-6; CDR3 protein: CASSLAILSTSGFYEQYF
J gene: TRBJ2-1; V gene: TRBV11-2; CDR3 protein: CASSPRTSGLSSYNEQFF
J gene: TRBJ2-1; V gene: TRBV5-4; CDR3 protein: CASSLPRDRSSYNEQFF
J gene: TRBJ1-1; V gene: TRBV2; CDR3 protein: CASSKGLGGGENTEAFF
J gene: TRBJ2-3; V gene: TRBV11-3; CDR3 protein: CASSLEPTDTQYF
J gene: TRBJ2-3; V gene: TRBV1; CDR3 protein: CTSSQDLWTQGGTDTQYF
J gene: TRBJ1-3; V gene: TRBV30; CDR3 protein: CAWSKAGNTIYF
J gene: TRBJ2-1; V gene: TRBV19; CDR3 protein: CASKGVGQGRSSYNEQFF